The 27 T cell receptor beta chains listed next were all sequenced from one sample in a study of technical replicates of blood from several donors. Assay: immunoSEQ multiplex PCR; the TCRdb copy retains only in-frame clones and omits some. The profile shows 84,000 or so clones, approximately 97% of them singletons. Sequenced sample: T cells isolated from PBMCs. These receptors came from a human donor in good health.

This clone was observed a handful of times. The genes are TRBV7-9 and TRBJ1-2, with D possibly TRBD1 on 6 matching bases. CDR3 length equals 15 residues. CDR1 and CDR2 from the germline V gene are SEHNR and FQNEAQ (reference sequence). V lost 5 bases and J 4 bases, leaving 17 bases between the germline ends. The CDR3 loop is CASSLRQDPSYGYTF. In nucleotides, the CDR3 is TGTGCCAGCAGCCTTAGACAGGATCCCTCCTATGGCTACACCTTC.

The J gene is TRBJ2-1, the V gene TRBV6-1; D might be TRBD1 (6 bases). Per germline, CDR1 MNHNS and CDR2 SASEGT. Trimming removed 4 bases from V and 5 bases from J, with 9 bases in between. The CDR3 loop spans 13 amino acids. CDR3: CASSVTGNNEQFF. CDR3 sequence (DNA): TGTGCCAGCAGTGTTACAGGGAACAATGAGCAGTTCTTC.

The CDR3 DNA reads TGTGCCAGCAGCTTAACCCAGGTTACAGATACGCAGTATTTT. Its translation is CASSLTQVTDTQYF. This chain joins TRBV7-2 and TRBJ2-3; D uncertain. In germline, CDR1 is SGHTA, CDR2 FQGNSA. There are 14 residues in the CDR3. Trimming cost V 2 bases and J 3 bases, with 9 bases left between them. Supplemented by reference TRBV7-2 and TRBJ2-3, the full variable domain reads GAGVSQSPSNKVTEKGKDVELRCDPISGHTALYWYRQSLGQGLEFLIYFQGNSAPDKSGLPSDRFSAERTGGSVSTLTIQRTQQEDSAVYLCASSLTQVTDTQYFGPGTRLTVL.

The chain employs TRBV5-1 and TRBJ2-1, with 9 bases that match TRBD1. Germline CDR1 SGHRS, CDR2 YFSETQ. The CDR3 has 19 amino acids. The trim removed 0 bases at V and 1 base at J, leaving 11 bases unmatched. The CDR3 sequence: CASSLEGRDRARSYNEQFF. The CDR3 nucleotides are TGCGCCAGCAGCTTGGAGGGTCGGGACAGGGCTCGGTCCTACAATGAGCAGTTCTTC.

A single count supports this clone. This chain joins TRBV11-2 and TRBJ2-7, with D possibly being TRBD2 (7 bases). V was shortened by 1 base and J by 4 bases, with 14 bases between the two germline ends. The V gene's germline CDR1 is SGHAT and CDR2 FQNNGV. The CDR3 consists of 15 residues. CDR3 bases: TGTGCCAGCAGCTTAGGGGGCGGGGGCTCGTACGAGCAGTACTTC. This encodes CASSLGGGGSYEQYF.

A single count supports this clone. This CDR3 is CASSYLAGGAEQYF. Written as DNA, the CDR3 is TGTGCCAGCAGTTACCTAGCGGGAGGTGCCGAGCAGTACTTC. This chain connects TRBV6-6 to TRBJ2-7; 11 nucleotides agree with TRBD2. The CDR3 length is 14 residues. V gave up 2 bases and J gave up 6 bases; unmatched junction bases: 3. The germline V gene has CDR1 MNHNY and CDR2 SVGAGI (reference sequence).

This clone was observed once. The chain recombines TRBV19 with TRBJ1-6; no reliable D call. The CDR3 is made up of 15 amino acids. V lost 3 bases, J lost 10 bases, and 16 bases lay in between. CDR1 and CDR2 from the germline V gene are LNHDA and SQIVND (reference sequence). The CDR3 reads CASSIPPRGNSPLHF. The CDR3 coding sequence is TGTGCCAGTAGTATCCCTCCGCGGGGAAACTCACCCCTCCACTTT.

The genes are TRBV5-4 and TRBJ1-1, with unresolved D. CDR1 and CDR2 (germline): SGHNT, YYREEE (reference sequence). The V and J ends lost 7 bases and 7 bases respectively, with 17 bases between them. This CDR3 comprises 13 residues. CDR3 nucleotide sequence: TGTGCCAGCGGTTTGAGAGGAAAAGGTGAAGCTTTCTTT. Encoded protein: CASGLRGKGEAFF.

This chain links TRBV6-5 with TRBJ1-5; 7 bases agree with TRBD1. Losses at the gene ends were 5 bases for V and 6 bases for J; bases not matched to a gene: 4. Per the germline V gene, CDR1 is MNHEY and CDR2 is SVGAGI. The CDR3 extends over 13 amino acids. The CDR3 is CASSVDRSQPQHF. The DNA of the CDR3 is TGTGCCAGCAGTGTGGACAGGTCTCAGCCCCAGCATTTT.

V gene TRBV5-4 combines with J gene TRBJ2-3; 13 nucleotides match TRBD2. Germline CDR1 and CDR2: SGHNT and YYREEE (reference sequence). This CDR3 has 16 amino acids. Trimming at V came to 4 bases and at J to 4 bases, leaving 6 bases not matched to a gene. In DNA, the CDR3 is TGTGCCAGCAGCGCTGGACTAGCGGGAGCGGCAGATACGCAGTATTTT. Its protein is CASSAGLAGAADTQYF.

This sequence joins TRBV11-2 and TRBJ1-3, with D perhaps matching TRBD1 (5 bases). CDR1 is SGHAT and CDR2 is FQNNGV in the germline V gene. The CDR3 spans 15 residues. V was trimmed by 4 bases and J by 1 base, leaving 11 bases between them. The DNA for the CDR3 is TGTGCCAGCAGCTGGGCGGGGGGTTCTGGAAACACCATATATTTT. It codes for CASSWAGGSGNTIYF. Full variable domain (missing parts from reference TRBV11-2 and TRBJ1-3): EAGVAQSPRYKIIEKRQSVAFWCNPISGHATLYWYQQILGQGPKLLIQFQNNGVVDDSQLPKDRFSAERLKGVDSTLKIQPAKLEDSAVYLCASSWAGGSGNTIYFGEGSWLTVV.

The chain recombines TRBV28 with TRBJ2-3; no reliable D call. Trimming took 2 bases from V and 3 from J, leaving 9 bases between them. The CDR3 length is 14 residues. CDR1 and CDR2 (germline): MDHEN, SYDVKM. This CDR3 is CASSLVGRTDTQYF. The CDR3 DNA reads TGTGCCAGCAGTTTAGTCGGTAGAACAGATACGCAGTATTTT.

CDR3: CASSSDVAGGYYEQYF. The CDR3 bases are TGTGCCAGCAGTTCAGATGTAGCGGGAGGCTATTACGAGCAGTACTTC. V gene TRBV27 combines with J gene TRBJ2-7; 10 nucleotides agree with TRBD2. There are 16 residues in the CDR3. Per germline, CDR1 MNHEY and CDR2 SMNVEV (reference sequence). V dropped 4 bases and J dropped 4; count of bases not matched to a gene: 10.

The V and J genes are TRBV7-8 and TRBJ2-3; 11 bases fit TRBD2. The CDR3 is 17 amino acids. Trimming at V came to 2 bases and at J to 2 bases, leaving 6 bases not matched to a gene. CDR1 and CDR2 (germline): SGHVS, FQNEAQ. The CDR3 DNA follows: TGTGCCAGCAGCTTAAGGCTAGCGGGGGGCTACACAGATACGCAGTATTTT. This codes for CASSLRLAGGYTDTQYF.

The chain carries TRBV5-1 and TRBJ2-2, with D possibly being TRBD1 (6 bases). Trimming cost V 1 base and J 1 base, with 11 bases left between them. In germline, CDR1 is SGHRS, CDR2 YFSETQ. CDR3 size: 16 residues. CDR3 DNA sequence: TGCGCCAGCAGCTTGTCGGCAGGGGTGAACACCGGGGAGCTGTTTTTT. Translated: CASSLSAGVNTGELFF.

This rearrangement joins TRBV14 to TRBJ2-1; D may be TRBD1 (5 bases). CDR1 is SGHDN, CDR2 FVKESK, per germline. The CDR3 has 14 residues. Trimming took off 6 bases at V and 13 bases at J, with 22 bases between the two ends. CDR3 amino acids: CASSQGNGLLRQFF. In nucleotides, the CDR3 is TGTGCCAGCAGTCAGGGTAACGGTTTGCTTAGACAGTTCTTC.

The genes are TRBV6-6 and TRBJ2-1, with D perhaps TRBD1 (6 bases). Between the trimmed V and J ends, which lost 1 base and 7 bases, there was a span of 14 bases. This CDR3 is 15 amino acids long. The germline V gene encodes CDR1 MNHNY and CDR2 SVGAGI (reference sequence). CDR3 sequence: CASSYYRAMKNEQFF. CDR3 nucleotides: TGTGCCAGCAGTTACTACAGGGCGATGAAGAATGAGCAGTTCTTC.

This rearrangement joins TRBV19 to TRBJ1-1; TRBD1 might be the D (5 bases). From germline, CDR1 is LNHDA and CDR2 SQIVND (reference sequence). This CDR3 has 14 amino acids. Trimming stripped 5 bases from V and 1 base from J, with 11 bases between. CDR3 DNA sequence: TGTGCCAGTAGTGCGATTCAGGGGAACACTGAAGCTTTCTTT. It yields the protein CASSAIQGNTEAFF.

The gene calls are TRBV23-1 and TRBJ2-2; 7 bases line up with TRBD1. TRBV23-1 is filed as an ORF, its function uncertain. After removal of 1 base from V and 4 bases from J, the junction contained 6 bases not matched to a gene. The CDR3 consists of 16 residues. In DNA form, the CDR3 reads TGCGCCAGCAGTCAATACAGGGGTCGTGGCACCGGGGAGCTGTTTTTT. It is translated as CASSQYRGRGTGELFF.

This chain joins TRBV10-1 and TRBJ2-2; TRBD2 matches at 7 bases. J lost 3 bases, V lost 11 bases, and 9 bases had no gene match. The CDR3 covers 14 residues. CDR1 is WNHNN and CDR2 is SYGVQD in the germline V gene (reference sequence). Here the CDR3 DNA reads TGCGCCTACAGACCTAGCGGTTACACCGGGGAGCTGTTTTTT. Its protein product is CAYRPSGYTGELFF.

The chain uses TRBV15 and TRBJ1-6; possibly TRBD1 for D (5 bases). There are 13 residues in the CDR3. Per the germline V gene, CDR1 is LNHNV and CDR2 is YYDKDF (reference sequence). Trimming stripped 7 bases from V and 6 bases from J, with 10 bases between. Written as DNA, the CDR3 is TGTGCCACCACCAGGGCCCTTAATTCACCCCTCCACTTT. Its protein is CATTRALNSPLHF. The full variable domain, with the rest looked up from reference TRBV15 and TRBJ1-6, is DAMVIQNPRYQVTQFGKPVTLSCSQTLNHNVMYWYQQKSSQAPKLLFHYYDKDFNNEADTPDNFQSRRPNTSFCFLDIRSPGLGDTAMYLCATTRALNSPLHFGNGTRLTVT.

V usage is TRBV7-9 and J usage is TRBJ1-1; 9 bases are a match to TRBD1. This CDR3 region has 17 residues. Germline trimming cut 5 bases from V and 4 bases from J; bases unmatched to any gene: 14. CDR1 and CDR2 from the germline V gene are SEHNR and FQNEAQ (reference sequence). CDR3 region: CASSERQGGEGGTEAFF. As DNA, the CDR3 is TGTGCCAGCAGCGAGCGACAGGGGGGCGAAGGAGGCACTGAAGCTTTCTTT.

The rearrangement uses TRBV5-6 and TRBJ1-1, with unresolved D. Trimming shortened V by 4 bases and J by 2 bases, and 6 bases separated the two germline ends. Per the germline V gene, CDR1 is SGHDT and CDR2 is YYEEEE. This CDR3 is built from 12 residues. The CDR3 loop is CASSLLNTEAFF. Here the CDR3 DNA reads TGTGCCAGCAGCCTACTTAACACTGAAGCTTTCTTT.

This chain connects TRBV7-9 to TRBJ1-5; 9 bases agree with TRBD1. V lost 1 base and J lost 3; bases outside the gene matches: 1. Germline CDR1 and CDR2: SEHNR and FQNEAQ (reference sequence). This CDR3 spans 15 amino acids. The CDR3 DNA is TGTGCCAGCAGCTTAGGGACAGGGGACAATCAGCCCCAGCATTTT. This sequence encodes CASSLGTGDNQPQHF.

The rearrangement links TRBV11-1 to TRBJ1-1, with D unclear. Germline loops: CDR1 SGHAT, CDR2 FQDESV (reference sequence). CDR3 length equals 15 residues. The germline V and J ends were trimmed by 1 base and 0 bases, with 9 bases remaining between them. CDR3: CASSLGPIMNTEAFF. The CDR3 nucleotides are TGTGCCAGCAGCTTAGGGCCGATCATGAACACTGAAGCTTTCTTT.

V and J are TRBV11-2 and TRBJ2-6, with D possibly being TRBD1 (6 bases). The CDR3 runs 16 residues. Germline CDR1 reads SGHAT; CDR2 reads FQNNGV. Trimming shortened V by 5 bases and J by 4 bases, and 15 bases separated the two germline ends. The DNA for the CDR3 is TGTGCCAGCAGCCAAAACAGGGTTACGGGGGCCAACGTCCTGACTTTC. Its translation is CASSQNRVTGANVLTF.

The J gene is TRBJ1-1, the V gene TRBV6-5; 10 bases align to TRBD1. J lost 4 bases, V lost 5 bases, and 4 bases had no gene match. The CDR3 length is 14 residues. Germline lookup yields CDR1 MNHEY and CDR2 SVGAGI. The CDR3 nucleotides are TGTGCCAGCAGTATTCGGACAGGGGGCACTGAAGCTTTCTTT. It is translated as CASSIRTGGTEAFF.